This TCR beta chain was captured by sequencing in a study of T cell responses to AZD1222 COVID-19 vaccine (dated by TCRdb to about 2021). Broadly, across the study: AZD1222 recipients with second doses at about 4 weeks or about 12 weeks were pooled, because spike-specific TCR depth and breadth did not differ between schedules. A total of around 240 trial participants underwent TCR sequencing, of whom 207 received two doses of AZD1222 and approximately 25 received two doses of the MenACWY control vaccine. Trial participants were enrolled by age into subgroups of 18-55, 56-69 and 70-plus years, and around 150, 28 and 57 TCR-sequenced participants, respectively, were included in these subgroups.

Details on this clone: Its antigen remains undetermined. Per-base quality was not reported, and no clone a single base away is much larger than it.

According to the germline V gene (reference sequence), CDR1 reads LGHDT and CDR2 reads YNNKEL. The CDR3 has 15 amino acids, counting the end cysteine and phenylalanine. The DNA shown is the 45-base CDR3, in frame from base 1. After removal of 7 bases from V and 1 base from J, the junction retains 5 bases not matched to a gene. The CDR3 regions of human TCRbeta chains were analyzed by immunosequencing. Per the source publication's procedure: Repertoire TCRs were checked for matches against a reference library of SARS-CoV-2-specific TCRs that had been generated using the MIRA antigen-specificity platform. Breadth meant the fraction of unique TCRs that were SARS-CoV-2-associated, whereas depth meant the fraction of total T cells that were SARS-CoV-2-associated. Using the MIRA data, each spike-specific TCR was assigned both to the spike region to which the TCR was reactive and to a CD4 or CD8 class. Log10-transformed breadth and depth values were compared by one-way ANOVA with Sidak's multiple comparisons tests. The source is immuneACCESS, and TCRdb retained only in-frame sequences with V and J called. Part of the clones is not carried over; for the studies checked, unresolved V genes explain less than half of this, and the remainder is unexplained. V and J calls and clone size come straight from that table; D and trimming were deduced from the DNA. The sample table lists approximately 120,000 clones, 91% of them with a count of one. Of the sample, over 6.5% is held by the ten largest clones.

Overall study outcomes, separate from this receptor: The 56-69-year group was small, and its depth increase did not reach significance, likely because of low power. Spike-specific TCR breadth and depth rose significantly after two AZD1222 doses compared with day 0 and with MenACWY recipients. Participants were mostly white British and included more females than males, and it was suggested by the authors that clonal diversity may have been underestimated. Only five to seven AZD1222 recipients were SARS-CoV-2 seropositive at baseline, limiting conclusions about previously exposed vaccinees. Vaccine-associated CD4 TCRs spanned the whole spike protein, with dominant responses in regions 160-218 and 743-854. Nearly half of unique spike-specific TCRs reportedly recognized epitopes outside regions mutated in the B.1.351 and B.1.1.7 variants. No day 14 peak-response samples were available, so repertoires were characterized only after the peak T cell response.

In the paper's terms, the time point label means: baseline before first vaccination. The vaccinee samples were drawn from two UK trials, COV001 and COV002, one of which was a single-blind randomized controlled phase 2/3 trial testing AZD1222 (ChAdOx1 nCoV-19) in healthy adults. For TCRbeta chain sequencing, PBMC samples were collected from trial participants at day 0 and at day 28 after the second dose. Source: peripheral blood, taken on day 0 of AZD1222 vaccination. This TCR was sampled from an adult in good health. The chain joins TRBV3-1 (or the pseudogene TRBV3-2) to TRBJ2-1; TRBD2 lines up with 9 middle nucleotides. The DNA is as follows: TGTGCCAGCACGGGAGCGGGGGGATCCTACAATGAGCAGTTCTTC. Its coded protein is CASTGAGGSYNEQFF.